The 17 T cell receptor beta chains reported below all come from one sample, sequenced in a study of T cells in localized non-small cell lung cancer. Assay used: immunoSEQ multiplex PCR; TCRdb lists only in-frame clones, some missing. The table lists roughly 58,000 clones, about four fifths of them singletons. The source material was PBMCs, sampled before any cancer treatment. These receptors were taken from a man between 35 and 75 years old with stage II lung adenocarcinoma.

The chain has TRBV7-9 and TRBJ2-3; D may be TRBD1 (6 bases). The CDR3 contains 17 residues. CDR1 is SEHNR, CDR2 FQNEAQ, per germline (reference sequence). Trimming took off 5 bases at V and 1 base at J, with 19 bases between the two ends. The CDR3 DNA is TGTGCCAGCAGCCTCAGAGGGGGTCGGGGAGGCACAGATACGCAGTATTTT. It is translated as CASSLRGGRGGTDTQYF. Drawing the rest from reference TRBV7-9 and TRBJ2-3, the complete variable domain is DTGVSQNPRHKITKRGQNVTFRCDPISEHNRLYWYRQTLGQGPEFLTYFQNEAQLEKSRLLSDRFSAERPKGSFSTLEIQRTEQGDSAMYLCASSLRGGRGGTDTQYFGPGTRLTVL.

The table lists this clone with a few counts. The V call is TRBV7-2, the J call TRBJ2-3; D is uncertain. The V gene lost 5 bases and the J gene lost 3 bases, with 6 bases spanning the gap. Per the germline V gene, CDR1 is SGHTA and CDR2 is FQGNSA. The CDR3 totals 12 residues. The DNA of the CDR3 is TGTGCCAGCAGCACCACTACAGATACGCAGTATTTT. Translating gives CASSTTTDTQYF.

The V call is TRBV7-8, the J call TRBJ2-3; TRBD2 matches 10 bases. V shed 4 bases, J shed 7 bases, and the junction held 14 bases outside the gene matches. Germline CDR1 reads SGHVS; CDR2 reads FQNEAQ. The CDR3 runs to 17 residues. CDR3 loop: CASSYFPSGRAIHTQYF. The CDR3 coding sequence is TGTGCCAGCAGCTATTTCCCAAGCGGGAGGGCCATTCATACGCAGTATTTT.

V is TRBV14 and J is TRBJ2-4, with D possibly TRBD1 on 7 matching bases. Germline CDR1 is SGHDN and CDR2 is FVKESK. Deletions cut 3 bases from V and 1 base from J, with 16 bases between. CDR3 length: 17 amino acids. CDR3 amino acids: CASSHRQGGRAKNIQYF. CDR3 DNA: TGTGCCAGCAGCCACCGGCAGGGGGGTCGGGCCAAAAACATTCAGTACTTC.

The chain employs TRBV19 and TRBJ1-5; 7 bases map to TRBD1. The CDR3 is made up of 16 amino acids. Trimming cost V 5 bases and J 2 bases; bases outside gene matches: 9. Looked up from germline, CDR1 is LNHDA and CDR2 is SQIVND (reference sequence). The CDR3 bases are TGTGCCAGTAGTCCCCGGGAGGGGGCCGGCAATCAGCCCCAGCATTTT. As protein: CASSPREGAGNQPQHF.

V is TRBV5-1 and J is TRBJ2-4; 9 nucleotides match TRBD2. Germline V lookup: CDR1 SGHRS, CDR2 YFSETQ. The ends lost 0 bases at V and 2 bases at J; junction bases unmatched: 3. This CDR3 is built from 16 residues. The CDR3 DNA sequence: TGCGCCAGCAGCTTGGCCGCTAGCGGGACCAAAAACATTCAGTACTTC. This gives the protein CASSLAASGTKNIQYF.

This sequence joins TRBV7-8 and TRBJ1-2; D may be TRBD1 (5 bases). V was clipped by 1 base and J by 0 bases, with 6 bases between them. This CDR3 has 14 residues. Germline V lookup: CDR1 SGHVS, CDR2 FQNEAQ. The CDR3 DNA sequence: TGTGCCAGCAGCTTAGGAGGGGCTAACTATGGCTACACCTTC. Translation gives CASSLGGANYGYTF.

This clone was recorded only once. This chain connects TRBV5-4 to TRBJ2-1; 13 nucleotides agree with TRBD2. This CDR3 region has 13 residues. The J segment lost 6 bases and the V segment lost 7 bases, leaving 1 base of the junction unmatched. Germline CDR1 SGHNT, CDR2 YYREEE (reference sequence). CDR3 sequence (DNA): TGTGCCAGCGGACTAGCGGGAGCCAATGAGCAGTTCTTC. It encodes CASGLAGANEQFF.

V usage is TRBV5-1 and J usage is TRBJ2-3; no firm D call. V gave up 0 bases and J gave up 1 base, with 6 bases separating them. Germline V CDR1 and CDR2: SGHRS, YFSETQ. The CDR3 consists of 14 residues. The CDR3 reads CASSLERGTDTQYF. CDR3 bases: TGCGCCAGCAGCTTGGAAAGAGGCACAGATACGCAGTATTTT.

The chain uses TRBV27 and TRBJ1-1; D remains unclear. The germline V gene has CDR1 MNHEY and CDR2 SMNVEV (reference sequence). Trimming left V 6 bases short and J 0 bases short, with 11 bases between. The CDR3 is 14 residues long. The CDR3 DNA is TGTGCCAGCAGATATCGCGGCCTGAACACTGAAGCTTTCTTT. Translating gives CASRYRGLNTEAFF.

The chain links TRBV18 to TRBJ1-1; D is ambiguous. The CDR3 totals 14 residues. CDR1 and CDR2 from the germline V gene are KGHSH and LQKENI. Trimming removed 2 bases at V and 5 bases at J, with 12 bases between. Here the CDR3 DNA reads TGTGCCAGCTCACCAGAGAGGGTGGGGACTGAAGCTTTCTTT. Translating it yields CASSPERVGTEAFF.

This chain uses TRBV6-5 with TRBJ1-1, with TRBD1 matching over 7 bases. The ends lost 6 bases at V and 3 bases at J; junction bases unmatched: 7. Germline values: CDR1 MNHEY, CDR2 SVGAGI. There are 14 residues in the CDR3. The CDR3 loop is CASRPGGQDTEAFF. The CDR3 DNA reads TGTGCCAGCAGACCAGGGGGTCAGGACACTGAAGCTTTCTTT.

The chain links TRBV5-1 to TRBJ1-2; 10 bases line up with TRBD1. Germline assignment: CDR1 SGHRS and CDR2 YFSETQ. The CDR3 length is 14 residues. The J segment lost 8 bases and the V segment lost 4 bases, leaving 8 bases of the junction unmatched. In DNA form, the CDR3 reads TGCGCCAGCAGCACGGGACAGGGGAGTAAGGGCTACACCTTC. Translating it yields CASSTGQGSKGYTF.

The chain has TRBV6-6 and TRBJ2-7, with TRBD1 matching over 9 bases. CDR1 is MNHNY and CDR2 is SVGAGI in the germline V gene (reference sequence). This CDR3 has 15 amino acids. V lost 2 bases to trimming and J lost 5 bases; unmatched junction nucleotides: 7. In DNA form, the CDR3 reads TGTGCCAGCAGTTACCCCACCGGGACAGGGAACGAGCAGTACTTC. It is translated as CASSYPTGTGNEQYF.

J is TRBJ2-5 and V is TRBV29-1; tentatively, D is TRBD1 or TRBD2 (5 bases each). Per germline, CDR1 SQVTM and CDR2 ANQGSEA. V shed 6 bases and J shed 5 bases, with 16 bases lying between them. The CDR3 covers 13 residues. CDR3 sequence: CSVTRGPGETQYF. CDR3 nucleotide sequence: TGCAGCGTCACCCGGGGCCCAGGGGAGACCCAGTACTTC.

This clone was picked up a small number of times. This rearrangement joins TRBV30 to TRBJ1-5, with TRBD1 matching 9 bases. After removal of 0 bases from V and 7 bases from J, the junction contained 4 bases not matched to a gene. From germline, CDR1 is GTSNPN and CDR2 SVGIG (reference sequence). CDR3 length: 14 amino acids. CDR3 residues: CAWSVRTGEQPQHF. The CDR3, as DNA: TGTGCCTGGAGTGTACGGACAGGGGAACAGCCCCAGCATTTT.

The V call is TRBV7-9, the J call TRBJ2-2; no clear D gene. CDR1 SEHNR and CDR2 FQNEAQ come from the germline V gene (reference sequence). Trimming took 7 bases from V and 7 from J, leaving 10 bases between them. This CDR3 region has 12 residues. CDR3 coding DNA: TGTGCCAGCATGTTGGACCTCGGGGAGCTGTTTTTT. Translated, it gives CASMLDLGELFF.